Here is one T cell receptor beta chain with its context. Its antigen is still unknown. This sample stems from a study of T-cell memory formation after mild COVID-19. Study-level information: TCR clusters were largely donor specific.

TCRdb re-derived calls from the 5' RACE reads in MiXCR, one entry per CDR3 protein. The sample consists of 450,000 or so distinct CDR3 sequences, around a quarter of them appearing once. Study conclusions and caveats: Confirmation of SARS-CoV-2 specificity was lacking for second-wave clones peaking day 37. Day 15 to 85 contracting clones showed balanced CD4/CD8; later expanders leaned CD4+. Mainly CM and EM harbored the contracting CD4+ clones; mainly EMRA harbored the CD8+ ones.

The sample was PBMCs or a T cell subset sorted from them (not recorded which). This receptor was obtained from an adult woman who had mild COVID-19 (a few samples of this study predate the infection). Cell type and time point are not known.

CDR3 sequence (DNA): TGTGCCACCAGCGGGGGAGGACAGCAGCCCCAGCATTTT. This gives the protein CATSGGGQQPQHF. The J gene is TRBJ1-5, the V gene TRBV24-1; weak D call: TRBD1 (6 bases). Germline V gene lookup returns CDR1 KGHDR and CDR2 SFDVKD. This CDR3 has 13 residues. V lost 7 bases to trimming and J lost 7 bases, with 13 bases between them.